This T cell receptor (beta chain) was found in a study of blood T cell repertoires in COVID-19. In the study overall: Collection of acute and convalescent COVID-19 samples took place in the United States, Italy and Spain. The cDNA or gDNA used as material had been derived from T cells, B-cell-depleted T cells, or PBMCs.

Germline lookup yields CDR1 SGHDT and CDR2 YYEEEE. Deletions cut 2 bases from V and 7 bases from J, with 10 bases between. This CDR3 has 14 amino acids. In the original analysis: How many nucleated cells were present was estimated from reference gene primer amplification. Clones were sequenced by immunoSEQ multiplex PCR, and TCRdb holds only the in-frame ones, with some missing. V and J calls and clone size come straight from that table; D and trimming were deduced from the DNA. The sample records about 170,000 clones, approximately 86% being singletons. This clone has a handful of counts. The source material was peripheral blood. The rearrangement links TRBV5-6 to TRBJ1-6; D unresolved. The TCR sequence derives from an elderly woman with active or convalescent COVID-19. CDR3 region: CASSFGQQNSPLHF. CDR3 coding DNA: TGTGCCAGCAGCTTTGGGCAGCAAAATTCACCCCTCCACTTT.